The 6 T cell receptor beta chains reported below all come from one sample, sequenced in a study of blood T cell repertoires in COVID-19. Assay used: immunoSEQ multiplex PCR; TCRdb lists only in-frame clones, some missing. The sample shows 90,000 to 95,000 clones, 88% of them seen only once. The specimen sequenced was peripheral blood. The receptors derive from a woman of 80 years or more with active COVID-19.

The chain employs TRBV11-1 and TRBJ1-2, with no clear D. V gave up 5 bases and J gave up 7 bases, with 5 bases separating them. Per the germline V gene, CDR1 is SGHAT and CDR2 is FQDESV (reference sequence). The CDR3 length is 10 residues. The CDR3 DNA follows: TGTGCCAGCAGCCCCTTTGGCTACACCTTC. It yields the protein CASSPFGYTF.

The chain links TRBV24-1 to TRBJ2-1; D is unclear. The germline gives CDR1 KGHDR, CDR2 SFDVKD. This CDR3 region has 15 residues. Trimming took 3 bases from V and 3 from J, leaving 11 bases between them. Here the CDR3 reads CATSDGSVYYNEQFF. CDR3 DNA sequence: TGTGCCACCAGTGATGGAAGCGTCTACTACAATGAGCAGTTCTTC.

This chain connects TRBV10-3 to TRBJ2-1; the match to TRBD1 covers 8 bases. J gave up 12 bases and V 6 bases, and 4 bases lay outside the gene matches. Germline CDR1 ENHRY, CDR2 SYGVKD. The CDR3 has 11 residues. For the CDR3, the DNA is TGTGCCATCAGAACCGGGACAGGGCAGTTCTTC. Protein sequence: CAIRTGTGQFF.

The chain has TRBV7-6 and TRBJ2-5; D remains unclear. V was shortened by 8 bases and J by 9 bases, with 7 bases between the two germline ends. This CDR3 has 9 residues. Germline V gene lookup returns CDR1 SGHVS and CDR2 FNYEAQ. CDR3 amino acids: CASGPSQYF. The CDR3 DNA reads as TGTGCCAGCGGGCCGTCCCAGTACTTC.

This sequence joins TRBV3-1 (or the pseudogene TRBV3-2) and TRBJ2-1; D might be TRBD2 (7 bases). V was cut by 2 bases and J by 4 bases, with 21 bases left in between. The CDR3 is made up of 18 amino acids. Germline assignment: CDR1 LGHDT and CDR2 YNNKEL (reference sequence). CDR3 region: CASSQRLGASGVYNEQFF. The CDR3 DNA sequence: TGTGCCAGCAGCCAAAGGTTGGGGGCTAGCGGCGTTTACAATGAGCAGTTCTTC.

The chain has TRBV10-3 and TRBJ2-7; TRBD1 matches at 9 bases. The junction had 3 bases not matched to a gene; V was cut back by 6 bases and J by 3 bases. Germline V CDR1 and CDR2: ENHRY, SYGVKD. The CDR3 length is 13 residues. In nucleotides, the CDR3 is TGTGCCATCAGAGACAGGGGGGGCTACGAGCAGTACTTC. This gives the protein CAIRDRGGYEQYF.